This T cell receptor beta chain was recovered during a study of OX40 agonist ivuxolimab in advanced cancers. Study-wide context: Partial responses were achieved by three patients, one with hepatocellular carcinoma and two with cutaneous melanoma.

Germline V gene data show CDR1 as SGHRS and CDR2 as YFSETQ. The CDR3 has 12 residues. Between the trimmed V and J ends, which lost 4 bases and 7 bases, there was a span of 9 bases. Repertoires were generated with immunoSEQ multiplex PCR, while TCRdb's copy carries only in-frame clones and drops some. In the table there are more than 65,000 clones, roughly 81% of which are singletons. The rearrangement links TRBV5-1 to TRBJ2-1; D not certain. The sample consisted of CD4+ or CD8+ T cells sorted from blood, taken in a trial of the OX40 agonist ivuxolimab. The TCR comes from an adult with an advanced solid tumor such as melanoma, head and neck, liver or kidney cancer. This CDR3 is CASSPLTNEQFF. CDR3 sequence (DNA): TGCGCCAGCAGCCCACTGACTAATGAGCAGTTCTTC.